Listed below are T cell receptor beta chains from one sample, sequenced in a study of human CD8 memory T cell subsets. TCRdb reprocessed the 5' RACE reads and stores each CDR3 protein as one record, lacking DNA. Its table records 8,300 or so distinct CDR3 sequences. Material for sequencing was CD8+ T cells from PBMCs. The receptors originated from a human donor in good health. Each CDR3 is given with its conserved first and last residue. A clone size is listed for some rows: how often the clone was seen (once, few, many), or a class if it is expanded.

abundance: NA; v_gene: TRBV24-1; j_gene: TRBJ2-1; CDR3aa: CATSADRDGNEQFF
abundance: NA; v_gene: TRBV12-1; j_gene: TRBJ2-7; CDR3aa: CASSRNGRVNEQYF
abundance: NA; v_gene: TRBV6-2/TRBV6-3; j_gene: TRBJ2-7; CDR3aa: CASSLGHDYEQYF
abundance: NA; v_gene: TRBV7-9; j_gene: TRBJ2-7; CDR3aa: CASSPLGRDTEQYF
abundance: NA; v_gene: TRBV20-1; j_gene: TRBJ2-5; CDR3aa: CSADHLDRAQETQYF
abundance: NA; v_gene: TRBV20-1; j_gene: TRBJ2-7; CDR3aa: CSARSAHLSYEQYF
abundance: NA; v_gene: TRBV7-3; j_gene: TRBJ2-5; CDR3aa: CASSPRVADQETQYF
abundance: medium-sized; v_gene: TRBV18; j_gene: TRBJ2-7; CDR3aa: CASSPVPVSGTSYEQYF
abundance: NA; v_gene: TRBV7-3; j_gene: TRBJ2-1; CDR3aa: CASSLGQGTYNEQFF
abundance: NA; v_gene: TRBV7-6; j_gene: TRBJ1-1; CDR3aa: CASSRGMNTEAFF
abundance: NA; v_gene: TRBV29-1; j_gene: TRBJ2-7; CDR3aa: CSVEIRTSGEQYF
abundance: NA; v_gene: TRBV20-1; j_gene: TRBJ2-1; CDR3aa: CSARDTSGISSYNEQFF
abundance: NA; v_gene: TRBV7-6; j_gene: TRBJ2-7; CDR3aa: CASSLDTQGSSYEQYF
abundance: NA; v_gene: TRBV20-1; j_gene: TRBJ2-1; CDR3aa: CSARDMGGTSGVIDEQFF
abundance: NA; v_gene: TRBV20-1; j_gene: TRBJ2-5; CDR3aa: CSARGRGFQETQYF
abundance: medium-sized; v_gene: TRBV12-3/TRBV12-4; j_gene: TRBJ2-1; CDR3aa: CASSPTLAGANNEQFF
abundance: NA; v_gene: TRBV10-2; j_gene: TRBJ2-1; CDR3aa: CASSAGTPVSGSSYEQFF
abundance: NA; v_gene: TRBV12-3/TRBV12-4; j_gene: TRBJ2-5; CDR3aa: CASSPTTSARQETQYF
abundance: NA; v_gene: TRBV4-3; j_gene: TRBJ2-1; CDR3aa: CASSQDRAGGGYNEQFF
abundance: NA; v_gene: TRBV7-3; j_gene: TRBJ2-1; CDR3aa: CASSLTGHNEQFF
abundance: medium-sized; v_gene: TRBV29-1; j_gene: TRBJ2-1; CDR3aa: CSVEGGSYNEQFF
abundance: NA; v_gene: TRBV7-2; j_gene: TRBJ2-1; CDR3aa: CASTSPGGPHNEQFF
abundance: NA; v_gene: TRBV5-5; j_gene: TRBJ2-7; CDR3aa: CASSFAQGAYEQYF
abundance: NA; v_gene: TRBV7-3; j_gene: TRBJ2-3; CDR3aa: CASSPDGGRGLTDTQYF
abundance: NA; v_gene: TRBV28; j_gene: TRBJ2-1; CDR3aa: CAILDDTYNEQFF
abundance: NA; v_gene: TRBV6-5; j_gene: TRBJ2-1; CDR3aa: CASSLGGSYNEQFF
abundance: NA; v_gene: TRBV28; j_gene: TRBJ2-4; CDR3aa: CASSRTGTRGKNIQYF
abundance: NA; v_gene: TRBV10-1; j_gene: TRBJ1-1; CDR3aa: CATGGTQEEGWTEAFF
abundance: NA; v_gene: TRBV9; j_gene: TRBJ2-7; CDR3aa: CASSVGQREKYEQYF
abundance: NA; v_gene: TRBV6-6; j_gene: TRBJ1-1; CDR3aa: CASSPGVGGTEAFF
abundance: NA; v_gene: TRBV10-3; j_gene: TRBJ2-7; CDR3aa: CAISDSRDRVGYEQYF
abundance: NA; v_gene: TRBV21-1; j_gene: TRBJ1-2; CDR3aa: CASSLDGGQGGYTF
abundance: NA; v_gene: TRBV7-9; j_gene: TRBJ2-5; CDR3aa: CASSFLGGGDQETQYF
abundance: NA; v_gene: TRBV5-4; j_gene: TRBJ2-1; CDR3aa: CASSLAIAGPYNEQFF
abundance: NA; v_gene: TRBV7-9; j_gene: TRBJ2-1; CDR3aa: CASSYGGVEQFF
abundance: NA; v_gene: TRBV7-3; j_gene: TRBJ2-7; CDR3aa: CASSLTGGSEQYF
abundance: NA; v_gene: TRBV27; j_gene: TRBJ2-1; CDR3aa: CASTPISGTEYNEQFF
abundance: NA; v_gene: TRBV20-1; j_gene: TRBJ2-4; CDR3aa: CSAPDREAKNIQYF
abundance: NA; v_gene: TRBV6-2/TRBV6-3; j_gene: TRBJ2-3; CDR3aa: CASSYSTGRDTDTQYF
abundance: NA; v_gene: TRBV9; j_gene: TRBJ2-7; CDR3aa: CASSVGQGAPYEQYF
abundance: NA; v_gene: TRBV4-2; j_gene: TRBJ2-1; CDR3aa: CASSQDSGTYNEQFF
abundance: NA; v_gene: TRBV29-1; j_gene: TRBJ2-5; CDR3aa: CSAIGLYQETQYF